This T cell receptor beta chain was sequenced for a study of blood T cell repertoires in COVID-19. For the study at large: COVID-19 samples from acute and convalescent phases originated in the United States, Italy and Spain.

CDR1 is SQVTM and CDR2 is ANQGSEA in the germline V gene. The CDR3 loop spans 14 amino acids. Trimming shortened V by 7 bases and J by 0 bases, and 10 bases separated the two germline ends. Assay used: immunoSEQ multiplex PCR; TCRdb lists only in-frame clones, some missing. Among over 200,000 clones, approximately 84% were seen once, and the ten largest hold approximately 4.7%. V gene TRBV29-1 combines with J gene TRBJ2-6; D perhaps matches TRBD1 (5 bases). Sample: peripheral blood. This clonotype originated in a man aged 50-59 years with active or convalescent COVID-19. This CDR3 is CSARASSGANVLTF. For the CDR3, the DNA is TGCAGCGCCAGGGCGAGCTCTGGGGCCAACGTCCTGACTTTC.